The 24 T cell receptor beta chains in this list originate from one sample, sequenced in a study of OX40 agonist ivuxolimab in advanced cancers. Clones were read by immunoSEQ multiplex PCR, and TCRdb kept only the in-frame ones, dropping some. This table has about 55,000 clones, more than 75% appearing once. This material consisted of CD4+ or CD8+ T cells sorted from blood, taken in a trial of the OX40 agonist ivuxolimab. Source of these receptors: an adult with an advanced solid tumor such as melanoma, head and neck, liver or kidney cancer.

V and J are TRBV5-1 and TRBJ1-1, with D possibly TRBD1 on 5 matching bases. Germline loops: CDR1 SGHRS, CDR2 YFSETQ. This CDR3 region has 14 residues. V was pared by 3 bases and J by 1 base, with 10 bases between. CDR3 loop: CASSSGGANTEAFF. DNA for the CDR3: TGCGCCAGCAGCTCTGGAGGGGCGAACACTGAAGCTTTCTTT.

The J gene is TRBJ1-5, the V gene TRBV19; D gene uncertain. The CDR3 loop spans 14 amino acids. V lost 9 bases, J lost 7 bases, and 19 bases lay in between. CDR1 is LNHDA and CDR2 is SQIVND in the germline V gene (reference sequence). The CDR3 nucleotides read TGTGCCAGCGGTTTTCCCCTCTTGGGCCAGCCCCAGCATTTT. Translating gives CASGFPLLGQPQHF.

This sequence joins TRBV28 and TRBJ2-2; TRBD1 agrees at 9 bases. The CDR3 length is 15 residues. Trimming cost V 8 bases and J 5 bases; bases outside gene matches: 9. From germline, CDR1 is MDHEN and CDR2 SYDVKM. The CDR3 region has the DNA TGTGCCAGCGCCCGATCGGACAGGGGAACCGGGGAGCTGTTTTTT. Protein sequence: CASARSDRGTGELFF.

This sequence joins TRBV19 and TRBJ1-1; TRBD1 matches at 7 bases. The CDR3 is made up of 14 amino acids. The V gene end was trimmed by 4 bases and the J gene end by 5 bases; junction bases not matched to a gene: 7. From germline, CDR1 is LNHDA and CDR2 SQIVND (reference sequence). In DNA, the CDR3 is TGTGCCAGTAGTACACAGGGGAGAGGGACTGAAGCTTTCTTT. It yields the protein CASSTQGRGTEAFF.

The CDR3 region has the DNA TGTGCCAGCAGCTTTACGGGGGGGAACACTGAAGCTTTCTTT. Protein sequence: CASSFTGGNTEAFF. The chain recombines TRBV11-3 with TRBJ1-1, with D possibly being TRBD1 (5 bases). V dropped 3 bases and J dropped 1 base, with 9 bases sitting between them. The CDR3 has 14 residues. Germline CDR1 and CDR2: SGHNT and YENEEA.

The V and J genes are TRBV27 and TRBJ2-5; D might be TRBD1 (6 bases). The CDR3 runs 13 residues. Germline assignment: CDR1 MNHEY and CDR2 SMNVEV (reference sequence). Trimming shortened V by 7 bases and J by 5 bases, and 14 bases separated the two germline ends. The CDR3 protein is CASTSLRGETQYF. The CDR3 nucleotides are TGTGCCAGCACCTCCCTTAGGGGGGAGACCCAGTACTTC.

This rearrangement joins TRBV9 to TRBJ2-5; 15 positions match TRBD2. Trimming cost V 3 bases and J 5 bases; bases outside gene matches: 8. This CDR3 has 17 amino acids. Germline loops: CDR1 SGDLS, CDR2 YYNGEE. This chain's CDR3 is CASSAGTSGRKVETQYF. For the CDR3, the DNA is TGTGCCAGCAGCGCGGGGACTAGCGGGAGGAAGGTGGAGACCCAGTACTTC.

This chain connects TRBV2 to TRBJ1-5; no firm D call. Trimming stripped 4 bases from V and 2 bases from J, with 18 bases between. Germline V gene sequence: CDR1 SNHLY, CDR2 FYNNEI. The CDR3 covers 17 residues. The DNA of the CDR3 is TGTGCCAGCAGTGCCCCTTTCGGGCTCATGGGCAATCAGCCCCAGCATTTT. It codes for CASSAPFGLMGNQPQHF.

About this clone: This could be a read error, since a much larger clone is one nucleotide away. This chain links TRBV6-1 with TRBJ1-2; 7 bases match TRBD1. The CDR3 runs 14 residues. CDR1 is MNHNS, CDR2 SASEGT, per germline. CDR3 loop: CVSSESGQYYGYTF. The CDR3 nucleotides are TGTGTCAGCAGTGAATCGGGACAGTACTATGGCTACACCTTC.

The rearrangement links TRBV5-1 to TRBJ2-3; a possible D gene is TRBD1 (6 bases). CDR1 and CDR2 (germline): SGHRS, YFSETQ. Trimming left V 9 bases short and J 0 bases short, with 14 bases between. There are 14 residues in the CDR3. DNA for the CDR3: TGCGCCACTAGGGGGATTATTAGCACAGATACGCAGTATTTT. Its translation is CATRGIISTDTQYF. The whole variable domain, filled in from reference TRBV5-1 and TRBJ2-3, reads KAGVTQTPRYLIKTRGQQVTLSCSPISGHRSVSWYQQTPGQGLQFLFEYFSETQRNKGNFPGRFSGRQFSNSRSEMNVSTLELGDSALYLCATRGIISTDTQYFGPGTRLTVL.

The chain links TRBV6-5 to TRBJ1-1; D may be TRBD1 (6 bases). This CDR3 is 16 amino acids long. Germline CDR1 is MNHEY and CDR2 is SVGAGI. Trimming shortened V by 4 bases and J by 1 base, and 16 bases separated the two germline ends. Here the CDR3 reads CASSSQPGGGNTEAFF. CDR3 in DNA: TGTGCCAGCAGTTCCCAGCCCGGGGGCGGGAACACTGAAGCTTTCTTT.

This clone was seen once. V and J are TRBV5-8 and TRBJ2-2; the D gene is possibly TRBD1 (7 bases). Per germline, CDR1 SGHTS and CDR2 YDEGEE. The CDR3 spans 15 residues. V dropped 4 bases and J dropped 6 bases, with 16 bases sitting between them. The CDR3 nucleotides are TGTGCCAGCAGCAGGGGGCGGAGGGCCCCCGGGGAGCTGTTTTTT. Its translation is CASSRGRRAPGELFF.

The rearrangement joins TRBV11-2 to TRBJ2-5; TRBD2 matches 12 bases. This CDR3 contains 16 residues. With V trimmed by 5 bases and J by 3 bases, 7 bases remained unmatched. Germline CDR1 is SGHAT and CDR2 is FQNNGV. The CDR3 reads CASSPGTSGWEETQYF. DNA of the CDR3: TGTGCCAGCAGCCCCGGGACTAGCGGGTGGGAAGAGACCCAGTACTTC.

The chain carries TRBV6-6 and TRBJ2-2, with 7 nucleotides matching TRBD1. CDR3 size: 13 residues. Trimming removed 6 bases from V and 6 bases from J; junction bases left unmatched: 4. CDR1 MNHNY and CDR2 SVGAGI come from the germline V gene (reference sequence). In nucleotides, the CDR3 is TGTGCCAGCAGCTCGACAGGGTCCGGGGAGCTGTTTTTT. Its protein is CASSSTGSGELFF.

The chain carries TRBV9 and TRBJ2-3; D is unresolved. CDR3 size: 14 residues. V was trimmed by 1 base and J by 2 bases, leaving 8 bases between them. Germline CDR1 reads SGDLS; CDR2 reads YYNGEE. In nucleotides, the CDR3 is TGTGCCAGCAGCGTATCCCCCTCCACAGATACGCAGTATTTT. This translates into CASSVSPSTDTQYF.

V gene TRBV30 combines with J gene TRBJ2-7; D remains unclear. V dropped 2 bases and J dropped 6 bases, with 14 bases sitting between them. This CDR3 is 13 amino acids long. The germline V gene encodes CDR1 GTSNPN and CDR2 SVGIG (reference sequence). Here the CDR3 DNA reads TGTGCCTGGAGTCCCCGGCAGGCCGGCGAGCAGTACTTC. It codes for CAWSPRQAGEQYF.

The V gene is TRBV7-2, the J gene TRBJ2-3, with D perhaps assigned TRBD1 or TRBD2 (5 bases each). This CDR3 contains 15 residues. The germline V gene has CDR1 SGHTA and CDR2 FQGNSA. V was trimmed by 1 base and J by 6 bases, leaving 14 bases between them. The CDR3 reads CASSLVGDPSDTQYF. DNA for the CDR3: TGTGCCAGCAGCTTAGTGGGGGACCCTAGCGATACGCAGTATTTT. Complete variable domain (other parts from reference TRBV7-2 and TRBJ2-3): GAGVSQSPSNKVTEKGKDVELRCDPISGHTALYWYRQSLGQGLEFLIYFQGNSAPDKSGLPSDRFSAERTGGSVSTLTIQRTQQEDSAVYLCASSLVGDPSDTQYFGPGTRLTVL.

This chain joins TRBV6-1 and TRBJ1-5; D unclear. The CDR3 contains 13 residues. Germline CDR1 MNHNS, CDR2 SASEGT. The V and J ends lost 5 bases and 3 bases respectively, with 8 bases between them. The CDR3 bases are TGTGCCAGCAGTCCTCGTTCCAATCAGCCCCAGCATTTT. Amino acids: CASSPRSNQPQHF.

The chain has TRBV5-1 and TRBJ2-1; 9 nucleotides match TRBD2. V lost 3 bases, J lost 3 bases, and 10 bases stayed unmatched. CDR1 and CDR2 (germline): SGHRS, YFSETQ. This CDR3 is built from 17 residues. The CDR3, as DNA: TGCGCCAGCAGCTCGGAGCTAGCGGGATCAGGCTACAATGAGCAGTTCTTC. Residues: CASSSELAGSGYNEQFF.

This sequence joins TRBV4-3 and TRBJ1-5; D not resolved. This CDR3 is 13 amino acids long. Germline lookup yields CDR1 LGHNA and CDR2 YSLEER. Trimming shortened V by 0 bases and J by 0 bases, and 0 bases separated the two germline ends. CDR3 region: CASSQDSNQPQHF. CDR3 coding DNA: TGCGCCAGCAGCCAAGATAGCAATCAGCCCCAGCATTTT.

V is TRBV18 and J is TRBJ2-5; D perhaps matches TRBD1 (6 bases). Germline V lookup: CDR1 KGHSH, CDR2 LQKENI. The CDR3 consists of 14 residues. Trimming removed 2 bases from V and 5 bases from J, with 12 bases in between. The CDR3 region has the DNA TGTGCCAGCTCACCATATCAGGGGTGGGAGACCCAGTACTTC. Protein product: CASSPYQGWETQYF.

The V gene is TRBV27, the J gene TRBJ2-3; TRBD2 might be the D (6 bases). Germline V gene lookup returns CDR1 MNHEY and CDR2 SMNVEV (reference sequence). The CDR3 has 13 residues. Trimming stripped 5 bases from V and 6 bases from J, with 12 bases between. This CDR3 is CASSPGEADTQYF. As DNA, the CDR3 is TGTGCCAGCAGTCCCGGGGAGGCGGATACGCAGTATTTT.

The genes are TRBV19 and TRBJ2-3, with 10 bases identical to TRBD2. V was pared by 8 bases and J by 4 bases, with 9 bases of the junction left unmatched. The CDR3 covers 15 residues. Germline loops: CDR1 LNHDA, CDR2 SQIVND (reference sequence). CDR3 protein: CASSIAGGLPDTQYF. The CDR3 nucleotides read TGTGCCAGTTCCATAGCGGGAGGTCTCCCAGATACGCAGTATTTT.

This chain links TRBV7-2 with TRBJ2-7, with D perhaps matching TRBD2 (5 bases). Germline V gives CDR1 SGHTA, CDR2 FQGNSA. V lost 5 bases, J lost 3 bases, and 8 bases lay in between. This CDR3 region has 12 residues. The chain's CDR3 is CASSPRGYEQYF. The DNA of the CDR3 is TGTGCCAGCAGCCCCCGGGGCTACGAGCAGTACTTC.